Listed here are 30 T cell receptor beta chains from one sample, sequenced in a study of a mutant IDH1 vaccine in newly diagnosed glioma. The sample's time point: week 23, last vaccination. It was 300 ug of mutant IDH1 20-mer peptide that made up each vaccine dose, given with topical imiquimod. Profiled with immunoSEQ multiplex PCR; TCRdb holds only in-frame clones, not every one. Seen here are tens of thousands of clones, 85% observed once, and the top ten hold 2% to 2.5%. These receptors are not linked to any known antigen. This material consisted of PBMCs, taken from a glioma patient whose treatment included an IDH1 peptide vaccine. The receptor set was obtained from a young man with glioma. Some clones in this sample may be carry-over from other donors' samples.

J is TRBJ1-1 and V is TRBV19; TRBD1 is a possible D gene (6 bases). This CDR3 is 13 amino acids long. Germline V lookup: CDR1 LNHDA, CDR2 SQIVND (reference sequence). The ends were cut back, 6 bases at V and 2 bases at J, with 10 bases in the middle. The CDR3 sequence: CASSGTLNTEAFF. The DNA for the CDR3 is TGTGCCAGTAGCGGGACACTTAACACTGAAGCTTTCTTT.

This clone has only one observation. V usage is TRBV5-1 and J usage is TRBJ2-7, with D hard to call. The germline V gene has CDR1 SGHRS and CDR2 YFSETQ. The germline V and J ends were trimmed by 0 bases and 0 bases, with 10 bases remaining between them. This CDR3 spans 15 amino acids. The CDR3 loop reads CASSLGGSSSYEQYF. Here the CDR3 DNA reads TGCGCCAGCAGCTTGGGTGGCAGCAGCTCCTACGAGCAGTACTTC.

The chain couples TRBV27 to TRBJ1-2; 9 bases map to TRBD1. This CDR3 spans 15 amino acids. V trimming: 5 bases; J trimming: 5 bases; junction bases outside the gene matches: 9. CDR1 and CDR2 from the germline V gene are MNHEY and SMNVEV (reference sequence). The CDR3 loop reads CASSPSGTGIYGYTF. DNA for the CDR3: TGTGCCAGCAGTCCGTCCGGGACAGGGATTTATGGCTACACCTTC.

The chain is built from TRBV6-4 and TRBJ2-2; D is possibly TRBD2 (5 bases). Trimming removed 3 bases at V and 6 bases at J, with 8 bases between. The CDR3 loop spans 13 amino acids. Germline values: CDR1 MRHNA, CDR2 SNTAGT. In nucleotides, the CDR3 is TGTGCCAGCAGTGAATCGGAGGCCGGGGAGCTGTTTTTT. It translates to CASSESEAGELFF.

This chain connects TRBV6-1 to TRBJ1-5, with D uncertain. This CDR3 region has 13 residues. The germline V gene has CDR1 MNHNS and CDR2 SASEGT. V lost 7 bases to trimming and J lost 5 bases, with 12 bases between them. CDR3 bases: TGTGCCAGCACCCAGCGGCAGGATCAGCCCCAGCATTTT. Amino acid sequence: CASTQRQDQPQHF.

The genes are TRBV7-9 and TRBJ2-5, with TRBD1 identical over 7 bases. The J call is doubtful: the DNA matches TRBJ2-7 better. This CDR3 region has 12 residues. CDR1 is SEHNR and CDR2 is FQNEAQ in the germline V gene (reference sequence). The DNA of the CDR3 is TGTGCCAGCCGACAGGGTTCCTACGAGCAGTACTTC. As protein: CASRQGSYEQYF.

The chain couples TRBV5-1 to TRBJ2-7, with D possibly matching TRBD1 (5 bases). The CDR3 spans 13 residues. Trimming removed 0 bases from V and 6 bases from J, with 10 bases in between. CDR1 SGHRS and CDR2 YFSETQ come from the germline V gene. The CDR3 region has the DNA TGCGCCAGCAGCTTGGCCGATAGGGGCGAGCAGTACTTC. This translates into CASSLADRGEQYF.

V is TRBV5-4 and J is TRBJ2-1; TRBD2 agrees at 11 bases. CDR3 length: 15 residues. V was clipped by 5 bases and J by 6 bases; unmatched bases: 7. From germline, CDR1 is SGHNT and CDR2 YYREEE (reference sequence). The CDR3 sequence: CASRGGTSGLNEQFF. The CDR3 region has the DNA TGTGCCAGCAGGGGAGGGACTAGCGGACTCAATGAGCAGTTCTTC.

The rearrangement links TRBV23-1 to TRBJ2-7; D is tentatively TRBD1 or TRBD2 (5 bases each). TRBV23-1 is an open reading frame, and its role is uncertain. V shed 8 bases and J shed 6 bases, with 20 bases lying between them. This CDR3 contains 14 residues. The CDR3 coding sequence is TGCGCCAGCCGTCGGGACCCCAAGGCCTCCGAGCAGTACTTC. Residues: CASRRDPKASEQYF.

This clone was counted a few times. The V call is TRBV2, the J call TRBJ1-1; D gene uncertain. The CDR3 runs 13 residues. CDR1 is SNHLY, CDR2 FYNNEI, per germline. Trimming removed 3 bases from V and 7 bases from J, with 12 bases in between. The CDR3 DNA follows: TGTGCCAGCAGTGACGCCGGTTTACTTGAAGCTTTCTTT. The encoded protein is CASSDAGLLEAFF.

With respect to this clone: The CDR3 does not close with the conserved phenylalanine or tryptophan, likely indicating a read error. The limits of the CDR3 on the DNA are not certain, so only TCRdb's listed CDR3 is given. V usage is TRBV30 and J usage is TRBJ2-7. The germline V gene has CDR1 GTSNPN and CDR2 SVGIG (reference sequence). Counting both end residues, the CDR3 totals 8 amino acids. CDR3 sequence reads: CAWSETYS.

V and J are TRBV11-3 and TRBJ2-1; D possibly uses TRBD1 or TRBD2 (5 bases each). The CDR3 spans 14 residues. The germline CDR1 and CDR2 sequences are SGHNT and YENEEA. V was cut by 2 bases and J by 8 bases, with 13 bases left in between. CDR3 in DNA: TGTGCCAGCAGCTTACAGGGCAGGGACGATGAGCAGTTCTTC. Residues: CASSLQGRDDEQFF.

The V and J genes are TRBV30 and TRBJ2-2, with 8 bases aligning to TRBD2. The CDR3 totals 15 residues. Germline V lookup: CDR1 GTSNPN, CDR2 SVGIG (reference sequence). The V gene end was trimmed by 4 bases and the J gene end by 1 base; junction bases not matched to a gene: 5. CDR3 protein: CAWTPRGGNTGELFF. CDR3 DNA sequence: TGTGCCTGGACTCCTCGGGGGGGGAACACCGGGGAGCTGTTTTTT.

This clone has a single count. This chain links TRBV4-1 with TRBJ2-5; possibly TRBD2 for D (5 bases). The CDR3 has 13 residues. V lost 4 bases and J 6 bases, leaving 12 bases between the germline ends. The germline V gene encodes CDR1 MGHRA and CDR2 YSYEKL. CDR3 DNA: TGCGCCAGCAGCCGGGAACTAGAGAAGACCCAGTACTTC. This translates into CASSRELEKTQYF.

The chain has TRBV5-4 and TRBJ2-5; a possible D gene is TRBD1 (6 bases). Germline loops: CDR1 SGHNT, CDR2 YYREEE (reference sequence). This CDR3 contains 13 residues. Between the trimmed V and J ends, which lost 4 bases and 4 bases, there was a span of 11 bases. CDR3 bases: TGTGCCAGCAGCGTACAGGGACCAGAGACCCAGTACTTC. Translating gives CASSVQGPETQYF.

This chain uses TRBV9 with TRBJ1-1; D call uncertain. V gave up 4 bases and J gave up 13 bases, with 17 bases separating them. The CDR3 runs to 12 residues. The germline V gene encodes CDR1 SGDLS and CDR2 YYNGEE. This chain's CDR3 is CASSPIMGLYFF. The CDR3 DNA follows: TGTGCCAGCAGCCCGATTATGGGCCTATATTTCTTT.

V is TRBV27 and J is TRBJ1-5; possibly TRBD1 for D (6 bases). Deletions cut 4 bases from V and 6 bases from J, with 10 bases between. There are 13 residues in the CDR3. Germline CDR1 and CDR2: MNHEY and SMNVEV (reference sequence). CDR3 DNA sequence: TGTGCCAGCAGTTCGGGACATGGTCAGCCCCAGCATTTT. This codes for CASSSGHGQPQHF.

The chain links TRBV30 to TRBJ1-1; no definite D call. Germline V gene lookup returns CDR1 GTSNPN and CDR2 SVGIG (reference sequence). The CDR3 spans 13 residues. Trimming took 2 bases from V and 3 from J, leaving 10 bases between them. As DNA, the CDR3 is TGTGCCTGGAGTTGGACGTTGGACACTGAAGCTTTCTTT. Residues: CAWSWTLDTEAFF.

A note on this clone: Other DNA sequences in the same sample also yield this CDR3. This sequence joins TRBV9 and TRBJ2-7; D may be TRBD2 (6 bases). The CDR3 totals 13 residues. From germline, CDR1 is SGDLS and CDR2 YYNGEE. Trimming pared 2 bases from V and 0 bases from J, leaving 6 bases between. The CDR3 loop is CASSVGSSYEQYF. CDR3 coding DNA: TGTGCCAGCAGCGTCGGGAGCTCCTACGAGCAGTACTTC. Combining the CDR3 with reference TRBV9 and TRBJ2-7 gives the whole variable domain DSGVTQTPKHLITATGQRVTLRCSPRSGDLSVYWYQQSLDQGLQFLIQYYNGEERAKGNILERFSAQQFPDLHSELNLSSLELGDSALYFCASSVGSSYEQYFGPGTRLTVT.

The genes are TRBV5-4 and TRBJ2-5; 16 nucleotides match TRBD2. The CDR3 spans 18 residues. The V gene end was trimmed by 0 bases and the J gene end by 3 bases; junction bases not matched to a gene: 5. The germline gives CDR1 SGHNT, CDR2 YYREEE (reference sequence). CDR3 region: CASSLEGLAGGHKETQYF. The CDR3 DNA sequence: TGTGCCAGCAGCTTGGAGGGACTAGCGGGGGGGCATAAAGAGACCCAGTACTTC.

This clone was seen a single time. The J gene is TRBJ2-5, the V gene TRBV11-2; D gene ambiguous. The last part of the DNA fits TRBJ2-7 better; the J call may be wrong. Germline V CDR1 and CDR2: SGHAT, FQNNGV. The CDR3 runs 16 residues. The CDR3 DNA reads TGTGCCAGCAGCTTAGTCTTCCGGCCGGAGCTCTACGAGCAGTACTTC. Amino acid sequence: CASSLVFRPELYEQYF.

The chain employs TRBV5-5 and TRBJ2-7; TRBD1 agrees at 8 bases. CDR3 length: 15 residues. Germline-derived CDR1 and CDR2 are SGHKS and YYEKEE (reference sequence). J gave up 0 bases and V 2 bases, and 4 bases lay outside the gene matches. In DNA form, the CDR3 reads TGTGCCAGCAGCTTACGGGACAGGTCCTCCTACGAGCAGTACTTC. This translates into CASSLRDRSSYEQYF.

The chain carries TRBV9 and TRBJ2-5; 10 positions agree with TRBD2. V lost 0 bases to trimming and J lost 2 bases; unmatched junction nucleotides: 13. The germline gives CDR1 SGDLS, CDR2 YYNGEE. This CDR3 contains 19 residues. The CDR3, as DNA: TGTGCCAGCAGCGTAGAGGCTAGCGGGGGCCAAGCAGGACAAGAGACCCAGTACTTC. This translates into CASSVEASGGQAGQETQYF.

V gene TRBV30 combines with J gene TRBJ2-5; perhaps TRBD2 as D (7 bases). The DNA end is more similar to TRBJ2-7, so the J call may be wrong. The CDR3 has 15 amino acids. Germline loops: CDR1 GTSNPN, CDR2 SVGIG (reference sequence). The CDR3 spells CACLLLMRGGYEQYF. In DNA, the CDR3 is TGTGCCTGTCTTCTTTTAATGAGGGGGGGATACGAGCAGTACTTC.

The J gene is TRBJ2-3, the V gene TRBV5-1, with no clear D. The germline gives CDR1 SGHRS, CDR2 YFSETQ. The CDR3 runs 16 residues. V was shortened by 0 bases and J by 0 bases, with 11 bases between the two germline ends. The CDR3 nucleotides read TGCGCCAGCAGCTTGGAGGCGGCCACTAGCACAGATACGCAGTATTTT. Translated, it gives CASSLEAATSTDTQYF.

J is TRBJ1-4 and V is TRBV5-4, with 8 nucleotides matching TRBD1. J gave up 8 bases and V 0 bases, and 3 bases lay outside the gene matches. The CDR3 runs 14 residues. Germline CDR1 SGHNT, CDR2 YYREEE (reference sequence). This CDR3 is CASSLGGQAEKLFF. The CDR3 DNA is TGTGCCAGCAGCTTGGGGGGACAGGCAGAAAAACTGTTTTTT.

The V and J genes are TRBV18 and TRBJ2-7; no reliable D call. The CDR3 length is 13 residues. The V gene's germline CDR1 is KGHSH and CDR2 LQKENI. V was pared by 0 bases and J by 3 bases, with 6 bases between. DNA for the CDR3: TGTGCCAGCTCACCACCGGAAATCTACGAGCAGTACTTC. This gives the protein CASSPPEIYEQYF. Drawing the rest from reference TRBV18 and TRBJ2-7, the complete variable domain is NAGVMQNPRHLVRRRGQEARLRCSPMKGHSHVYWYRQLPEEGLKFMVYLQKENIIDESGMPKERFSAEFPKEGPSILRIQQVVRGDSAAYFCASSPPEIYEQYFGPGTRLTVT.

The chain links TRBV2 to TRBJ2-1; D ambiguous. Trimming shortened V by 4 bases and J by 1 base, and 5 bases separated the two germline ends. There are 13 residues in the CDR3. The germline V gene has CDR1 SNHLY and CDR2 FYNNEI. The CDR3 sequence: CASSGLSYNEQFF. The DNA for the CDR3 is TGTGCCAGCAGTGGCCTATCCTACAATGAGCAGTTCTTC.

The chain links TRBV29-1 to TRBJ1-5; the D gene is possibly TRBD1 (6 bases). Looked up from germline, CDR1 is SQVTM and CDR2 is ANQGSEA. Deletions cut 5 bases from V and 5 bases from J, with 10 bases between. CDR3 length equals 12 residues. For the CDR3, the DNA is TGCAGCGTTCGGGCAGGGGATCAGCCCCAGCATTTT. As protein: CSVRAGDQPQHF.

The V gene is TRBV2, the J gene TRBJ2-2; D remains unclear. The CDR3 has 14 amino acids. V shed 7 bases and J shed 0 bases, with 9 bases lying between them. Germline lookup yields CDR1 SNHLY and CDR2 FYNNEI. This chain's CDR3 is CASNPLANTGELFF. Here the CDR3 DNA reads TGTGCCAGCAATCCGCTGGCGAACACCGGGGAGCTGTTTTTT.